A single sample is the source of the 5 T cell receptor beta chains below, sequenced in a study of T cell repertoires in cytomegalovirus infection. In TCRdb, the reads were re-called with MiXCR into one record per CDR3 protein. The sample consists of under 200,000 distinct CDR3 sequences, under 20% of them appearing once. Sequencing was done on a sample of CD8+ T cells from PBMCs. These receptors were obtained from a human donor in good health (CMV status not recorded). Some clones in this sample may be carry-over from other donors' samples.

This clonotype was seen only a few times. The V gene is TRBV6-6, the J gene TRBJ1-2, with 9 nucleotides matching TRBD1. CDR1 is MNHNY and CDR2 is SVGAGI in the germline V gene (reference sequence). This CDR3 has 13 residues. J gave up 4 bases and V 7 bases, and 4 bases lay outside the gene matches. The CDR3 sequence: CASNTGGTYGYTF. The CDR3 DNA reads as TGTGCCAGCAATACAGGGGGCACCTATGGCTACACCTTC.

The chain carries TRBV15 and TRBJ2-2, with D tentatively TRBD1 (5 bases). The CDR3 totals 14 residues. Germline-derived CDR1 and CDR2 are LNHNV and YYDKDF (reference sequence). Trimming removed 3 bases from V and 7 bases from J, with 12 bases in between. The CDR3 here is CATSSLRGGGELFF. The CDR3 nucleotides are TGTGCCACCAGCAGCCTAAGGGGTGGCGGGGAGCTGTTTTTT.

This clonotype has more than one count but fewer than ten. This sequence joins TRBV28 and TRBJ2-1; D perhaps matches TRBD2 (5 bases). The CDR3 has 14 amino acids. V was cut by 7 bases and J by 10 bases, with 20 bases left in between. The germline V gene encodes CDR1 MDHEN and CDR2 SYDVKM. The DNA of the CDR3 is TGTGCCAGCATAGATCTTGAGGGAGTAAGGGAGCAGTTCTTC. It is translated as CASIDLEGVREQFF.

The rearrangement joins TRBV11-1 to TRBJ2-3; D is unclear. The V gene lost 5 bases and the J gene lost 2 bases, with 17 bases spanning the gap. Germline assignment: CDR1 SGHAT and CDR2 FQDESV (reference sequence). This CDR3 contains 16 residues. The CDR3 bases are TGTGCCAGCAGCCTCCCAACCGTTCAATCCACAGATACGCAGTATTTT. Translation gives CASSLPTVQSTDTQYF.

The rearrangement joins TRBV19 to TRBJ1-1; D remains ambiguous. Germline lookup yields CDR1 LNHDA and CDR2 SQIVND (reference sequence). V lost 6 bases to trimming and J lost 0 bases, with 11 bases between them. The CDR3 runs to 14 residues. The CDR3 sequence: CASSLLWVNTEAFF. CDR3 coding DNA: TGTGCCAGTAGCCTTCTCTGGGTGAACACTGAAGCTTTCTTT.